A selection of T cell receptor beta chains follows, all from one sample in a study of blood T cell repertoires in COVID-19. Here immunoSEQ multiplex PCR was the method, and the copy in TCRdb shows in-frame clones only, minus some. The repertoire holds some 13,000 clones, with about 90% as singletons. The source material was peripheral blood. The receptor source for this set is a woman aged 70 to 79 with active COVID-19. Both conserved end residues are part of each CDR3. Each record gives: clone size, CDR3 length, J gene, V gene, D gene, CDR3 DNA, CDR3 protein. D genes are given only for firm matches. Some rows mark clone size as missing; the rest say once, few, many or name a class of expanded clone.

abundance: -
len: 14
j_gene: TRBJ1-6
v_gene: TRBV7-2
d_gene: -
CDR3nt: TGTGCCAGCAGCTTGAACAGGTCTAATTCACCCCTCCACTTT
CDR3aa: CASSLNRSNSPLHF

abundance: -
len: 23
j_gene: TRBJ2-1
v_gene: TRBV12-2
d_gene: -
CDR3nt: TGTGCAAGTCGCTTAGGAATTTCGGCCGGGACTAGCGGGAGAACTCCTCTAGTCAATGAGCAGTTCTTC
CDR3aa: CASRLGISAGTSGRTPLVNEQFF

abundance: -
len: 16
j_gene: TRBJ2-1
v_gene: TRBV5-5
d_gene: TRBD2
CDR3nt: TGTGCCAGCAGCTTGGGACTAGCGGGAGCCTACAATGAGCAGTTCTTC
CDR3aa: CASSLGLAGAYNEQFF

abundance: -
len: 15
j_gene: TRBJ2-7
v_gene: TRBV13
d_gene: TRBD2
CDR3nt: TGTGCCAGCAGCTTAGGTGGGACTAGCGGCTACGAGCAGTACTTC
CDR3aa: CASSLGGTSGYEQYF

abundance: -
len: 14
j_gene: TRBJ2-7
v_gene: TRBV5-1
d_gene: -
CDR3nt: TGCGCCAGCAGCTTGTACTACCCACCCTACGAGCAGTACTTC
CDR3aa: CASSLYYPPYEQYF

abundance: -
len: 15
j_gene: TRBJ2-5
v_gene: TRBV5-4
d_gene: TRBD1
CDR3nt: TGTGCCAGCAGCCAGGGGACAGGGCGGGGAGAGACCCAGTACTTC
CDR3aa: CASSQGTGRGETQYF

abundance: -
len: 16
j_gene: TRBJ2-7
v_gene: TRBV5-1
d_gene: TRBD2
CDR3nt: TGCGCCAGCAGCTTGGGGGGTAGCGGGATGTCCTACGAGCAGTACTTC
CDR3aa: CASSLGGSGMSYEQYF

abundance: -
len: 14
j_gene: TRBJ1-2
v_gene: TRBV2
d_gene: TRBD1
CDR3nt: TGTGCCAGCAGGGGGACAGGGGGCGGCTATGGCTACACCTTC
CDR3aa: CASRGTGGGYGYTF

abundance: -
len: 14
j_gene: TRBJ2-2
v_gene: TRBV2
d_gene: -
CDR3nt: TGTGCCAGCAGTGAATCAGGGTTCCTCGGGGAGCTGTTTTTT
CDR3aa: CASSESGFLGELFF

abundance: once
len: 15
j_gene: TRBJ1-1
v_gene: TRBV13
d_gene: -
CDR3nt: TGTGCCAGCAGCTCAGGGTCAGCGGGGGCCACTGAAGCTTTCTTT
CDR3aa: CASSSGSAGATEAFF

abundance: -
len: 12
j_gene: TRBJ2-2
v_gene: TRBV7-8
d_gene: -
CDR3nt: TGTGCCAGCAGCTCGAATAGCAGGGAGCTGTTTTTT
CDR3aa: CASSSNSRELFF

abundance: -
len: 15
j_gene: TRBJ2-5
v_gene: TRBV7-3
d_gene: -
CDR3nt: TGTGCCAGCAGCTTGGGAGGCCCCGGTACGGAGACCCAGTACTTC
CDR3aa: CASSLGGPGTETQYF

abundance: -
len: 13
j_gene: TRBJ2-1
v_gene: TRBV27
d_gene: -
CDR3nt: TGTGCCAGCAGTTTAGGACTCTACAATGAGCAGTTCTTC
CDR3aa: CASSLGLYNEQFF

abundance: -
len: 16
j_gene: TRBJ2-1
v_gene: TRBV11-2
d_gene: TRBD1
CDR3nt: TGTGCCAGCAGCAGCACAGGGGGCCAATACGACAATGAGCAGTTCTTC
CDR3aa: CASSSTGGQYDNEQFF

abundance: -
len: 16
j_gene: TRBJ1-3
v_gene: TRBV18
d_gene: -
CDR3nt: TGTGCCAGCTCATTTTCTCAGGGGAGCTCTGGAAACACCATATATTTT
CDR3aa: CASSFSQGSSGNTIYF

abundance: -
len: 14
j_gene: TRBJ1-5
v_gene: TRBV19
d_gene: -
CDR3nt: TGTGCCAGTAGTCCGCCGGGAGGAGGGAAGCCCCAGCATTTT
CDR3aa: CASSPPGGGKPQHF

abundance: once
len: 17
j_gene: TRBJ2-2
v_gene: TRBV21-1
d_gene: -
CDR3nt: TGTGCCAGCAGCATAATATCCGGGACAACGAACACCGGGGAGCTGTTTTTT
CDR3aa: CASSIISGTTNTGELFF

abundance: once
len: 18
j_gene: TRBJ2-5
v_gene: TRBV11-3
d_gene: TRBD2
CDR3nt: TGTGCCAGCAGCATGGGACATGCCGGGACTAGCGGGTCAGAGACCCAGTACTTC
CDR3aa: CASSMGHAGTSGSETQYF

abundance: -
len: 13
j_gene: TRBJ2-7
v_gene: TRBV6-5
d_gene: TRBD2
CDR3nt: TGTGCCAGCAGTCCGGGACTAGCAAACGAGCAGTACTTC
CDR3aa: CASSPGLANEQYF

abundance: -
len: 13
j_gene: TRBJ2-2
v_gene: TRBV9
d_gene: -
CDR3nt: TGTGCCAGCAGCCGACTAGGCACCGGGGAGCTGTTTTTT
CDR3aa: CASSRLGTGELFF

abundance: once
len: 13
j_gene: TRBJ2-6
v_gene: TRBV28
d_gene: -
CDR3nt: TGTGCCAGCACCCTCTCTGGGGCCAACGTCCTGACTTTC
CDR3aa: CASTLSGANVLTF

abundance: -
len: 14
j_gene: TRBJ2-7
v_gene: TRBV6-1
d_gene: -
CDR3nt: TGTGCCAGCAGTGAGCCGGGACAAAGCTACGAGCAGTACTTC
CDR3aa: CASSEPGQSYEQYF